This T cell receptor beta chain was identified in a study of T cells after yellow fever vaccination. General study findings and limits: On re-exposure, the response was weaker but peaked faster, at day 5 versus 15. Few clonotypes appeared in both CD4 and CD8 compartments. Among primary-vaccination clones, most reappeared after the booster, at almost 98% for CD4 and approximately 90% for CD8.

This clonotype was recorded at least ten times. The antigen is undetermined. TCRdb redid the calling of the 5' RACE reads with MiXCR, one entry per CDR3 protein. The sample holds roughly 62,000 distinct CDR3 sequences, more than 5.5% seen once. CDR3 length equals 14 residues. Per the germline V gene, CDR1 is ENHRY and CDR2 is SYGVKD. The V and J ends lost 2 bases and 4 bases, in that order; junction bases with no gene match: 4. The chain is built from TRBV10-3 and TRBJ1-2; 7 bases line up with TRBD1. Sequenced material: CD8+ T cells sorted from PBMCs, taken on the day of the first yellow fever vaccination. The origin of this receptor is a man between 18 and 35 years old who received the YFV17D yellow fever vaccine. CDR3 protein: CAISEVGTAYGYTF. The CDR3 nucleotides are TGTGCCATCAGTGAGGTGGGGACAGCCTATGGCTACACCTTC.